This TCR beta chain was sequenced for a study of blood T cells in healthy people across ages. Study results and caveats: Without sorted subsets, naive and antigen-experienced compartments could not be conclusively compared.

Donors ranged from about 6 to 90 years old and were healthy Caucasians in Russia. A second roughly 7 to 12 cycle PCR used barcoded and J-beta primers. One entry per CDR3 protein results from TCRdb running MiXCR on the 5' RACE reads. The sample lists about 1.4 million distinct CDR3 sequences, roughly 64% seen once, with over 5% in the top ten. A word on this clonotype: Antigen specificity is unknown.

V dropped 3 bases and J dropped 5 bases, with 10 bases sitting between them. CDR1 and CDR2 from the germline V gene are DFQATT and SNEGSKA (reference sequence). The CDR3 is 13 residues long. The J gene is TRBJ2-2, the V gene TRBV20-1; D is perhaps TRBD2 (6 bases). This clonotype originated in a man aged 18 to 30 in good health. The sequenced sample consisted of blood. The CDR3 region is CSAREGWTGELFF. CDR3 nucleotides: TGCAGTGCTAGGGAGGGTTGGACCGGGGAGCTGTTTTTT.